This entry concerns a single TCR beta chain. This may come from a read error, since a much larger clone is one base off. TCRdb re-called clones via MiXCR from the PCR reads. The profile shows about 93,000 clones, about 12% of them singletons. These data come from a study of metastatic and nonmetastatic thyroid tumors. No treatment had been given to any patient before thyroid surgery. CDR3 size: 16 residues. Germline CDR1 SGHAT, CDR2 FQDESV (reference sequence). V shed 4 bases and J shed 5 bases, with 18 bases lying between them. This chain uses TRBV11-1 with TRBJ2-1; unclear D gene. The source is a female donor with papillary thyroid cancer or a benign thyroid nodule (not recorded which). Some clones in this sample may be carry-over from other donors' samples. The source material was blood. CDR3 coding DNA: TGTGCCAGCAGCTCCCTGTGGGGTGGCGTGGACAATGAGCAGTTCTTC. Translation gives CASSSLWGGVDNEQFF.